This TCR beta chain derives from a study of T cell changes during pregnancy in multiple sclerosis. V was shortened by 0 bases and J by 6 bases, with 9 bases between the two germline ends. This CDR3 spans 13 amino acids. Germline V gene data show CDR1 as SGHDT and CDR2 as YYEEEE. Method: immunoSEQ multiplex PCR; TCRdb's copy keeps in-frame clones and lacks some. Of 75,000 to 95,000 clones in the sample, under 95% were seen once. The sample in question was peripheral blood, obtained in the first trimester of pregnancy. V is TRBV5-6 and J is TRBJ1-2; D ambiguous. The clonotype comes from a female donor in good health, enrolled as a control in a pregnancy study. CDR3 residues: CASSLARFDGYTF. CDR3 DNA sequence: TGTGCCAGCAGCTTGGCCAGGTTTGATGGCTACACCTTC.